This record covers a single T cell receptor beta chain. Its antigen is still unknown. No per-base quality is available; no much larger clone lies one base away. In the germline V gene, CDR1 corresponds to MNHEY and CDR2 to SVGAGI. There are 13 amino acids in the CDR3, from cysteine to phenylalanine inclusive. Only the CDR3 region is kept as DNA, spanning 39 bases read in frame from base 1. Donors were 39 systemically healthy Caucasian individuals from Russia aged roughly 6 to 90 years. Around 9.9 milliliters of peripheral blood were collected from each donor into EDTA-treated Vacutainer tubes. Ficoll-Paque density-gradient centrifugation was used to isolate PBMCs, with at least 6 million per sample. Trizol reagent was used to extract total RNA from PBMCs, with at least 5.5 micrograms per sample. For every donor, flow cytometry on a PBMC aliquot measured the percentage of naive CD45RAhigh/CD27high T cells.

This record belongs to a study of blood T cells in healthy people across ages (dated by TCRdb to between 2014 and 2017). In terms of the full investigation: Template switching captured roughly one uniquely barcoded TCR beta cDNA molecule per two T cells in model experiments. Donors of different ages were randomly distributed across sequencing lanes to avoid experimental bias. The study analyzed two additional independent replicas of 1 million unique cDNA reads from the same blood draw for two donors, one aged 18 to 29 and one aged 80 or older. The study measured age-related changes in TCR beta repertoire diversity using deep sequencing normalized with unique cDNA molecular identifiers. Donors were grouped into four age groups: young (average about 15 years), middle-aged (about 38), aged (about 60) and long-lived (approximately 78). What the research found in general, with its limitations: Because donor CMV infection status was unknown, age-related changes in expanded clonotypes were potentially confounded. Observed TCR beta diversity per million T cells fell roughly linearly with age, and a significant reduction was already apparent by age about 38. Total diversity estimates from one million sequenced T cells were considered lower bounds and underestimates. Conclusive comparison of naive and antigen-experienced compartments was prevented by the profiling of bulk unsorted PBMCs. Compared with the aged group, the long-lived group had more naive CD4+ T cells, fewer expanded clones and increased TCR diversity, a pattern suggesting age selection. The percentage of naive T cells measured by flow cytometry correlated strongly with observed TCR beta diversity.

Libraries were made using 5' RACE. Reads for this sample came from an Illumina HiSeq 2500. A second PCR of roughly 6 to 11 cycles was performed with a sample-barcoded 5' primer and a J-beta primer mix. A unique molecular identifier was introduced onto each TCR beta cDNA molecule by a template-switch 5' adaptor carrying 12 random nucleotides. Each sample yielded at least 2.5 million CDR3-containing paired-end reads. First-strand cDNA synthesis was performed from all RNA using the Mint cDNA synthesis kit, with priming by a TRBC-specific oligonucleotide. After uracil-DNA glycosylase treatment, a first 18-cycle PCR used universal primers M1SS and BC2_uni_R on all cDNA. Per the original workflow: Normalization of each sample was performed by random selection of 1 million high-quality reads, each carrying a distinct molecular identifier. Instead of being binned into consensus sequences, reads with shared molecular identifiers were discarded. MiTCR, run with a Q25 quality threshold and the strictest error-elimination algorithm, handled CDR3 identification, clonotype clustering and error correction. Lower-bound total TCR beta diversity was estimated with a nonparametric unseen species model using Euler transformation. The public reads were reanalyzed by TCRdb: fastp trimming at Q25, MiXCR alignment, in-frame beta chains only. Duplicate CDR3 protein sequences are folded into a single record with the most common DNA and genes. The V and J calls follow TCRdb's processing rather than the paper's. This sample is represented by more than 650,000 distinct CDR3 sequences; over 20% of them were singletons. 22% of the sample belongs to the ten largest clones.

Sequencing input: blood. This TCR was sampled from a man between 65 and 85 years old in good health. This receptor chain uses TRBV6-5 and TRBJ2-1, and 7 junctional nucleotides match TRBD1. Judging by the DNA end, TRBJ2-7 fits better; the J call may be wrong. The CDR3 here reads CASREGGSYEQYF. The DNA reads as follows: TGTGCCAGCAGGGAAGGGGGCTCTTACGAGCAGTACTTC.